One T cell receptor (beta chain) is described in this entry. What antigen it recognizes has not been identified. To determine HCMV serostatus, a commercial ELISA kit was used to detect HCMV-specific IgG in serum. Ficoll density gradient centrifugation was used to isolate peripheral blood mononuclear cells from blood. The instrument was an Illumina HiSeq 2000. The TCR beta cDNA libraries were made using 5'RACE template switching, a step that added both a universal primer site and unique molecular identifiers. cDNA synthesis was primed from the TCR beta constant segment, followed by two successive PCR amplification steps. As for the authors' bioinformatics: MIGEC was used to demultiplex reads and group the reads by UMI, and MiTCR was used to assemble and quantify clonotypes. To remove erroneous sequences, TCR cDNA sequences were retained only when supported by two or more reads. The tcR package was used for downstream repertoire analysis, with clonotypes matched between fractions based on CDR3 nucleotide sequence plus V segment. Antigen specificity was annotated against VDJdb with VDJmatch, allowing one amino acid substitution in CDR3. TCRdb reprocessed the reads, so every CDR3 protein sequence counts as one entry and DNA is not shown. The V and J calls and clone size come from TCRdb's table, not from the authors' own analysis. The sample has hundreds of thousands of distinct CDR3 sequences on record. The ten largest make up more than 7% of the sample.

From cysteine to phenylalanine, the CDR3 is 13 amino acids long. No DNA sequence is on record. The germline V gene encodes CDR1 MNHNS and CDR2 SASEGT. These data are taken from a study of T cells expressing NK-cell markers (dated by TCRdb to 2020 to 2022). In the study overall: Three sorted T-cell subsets (CD3+CD56+NKG2C+, CD3+CD56+NKG2C- and CD3+CD56-NKG2C+) from roughly 8 donors had their TCR beta-chain repertoires profiled. All eight donors whose samples were sequenced were randomly selected healthy volunteers, three of them men and five women. Of the eight sequenced donors, seven were found to be HCMV-seropositive and one was found to be HCMV-seronegative. The libraries were sequenced on Illumina HiSeq 2000/2500, MiSeq or NextSeq, producing 2 x 150 bp reads. The full study reports these points: For six donors, the dominant CD3+CD56+NKG2C+ clonotypes were among the top 10 CD8+ clonotypes and accounted for 1.0-7.0% of CD8+ T cells. It remained unclear whether the expanded NKG2C-expressing T cell clones were specific for HCMV antigens. Those dominant clonotypes were again the most abundant among CD3+CD56-NKG2C+ cells in four donors, at roughly 28.3-60.1%.

The receptor chain draws on TRBV6-1 and TRBJ2-1; lacking DNA, the TRBD1 call made by TCRdb goes unchecked. The receptor was isolated from a woman aged 18 to 75 in good health. The material sequenced was blood T cells: a sorted CD56 or NKG2C T cell subset, CD4+ or CD8+ T cells, or bulk PBMC T cells (not recorded which). The CDR3 here reads CASNRDGYNEQFF.